These 28 T cell receptor beta chains were all obtained from the same sample, sequenced in a study of blood T cell repertoires in COVID-19. Sequenced by immunoSEQ multiplex PCR; TCRdb stores in-frame clones only, minus some. The sample holds over 350,000 clones, roughly 91% seen once. Sequencing used peripheral blood. The receptors stem from a woman aged 25 to 45 with acute or convalescent COVID-19.

The chain has TRBV6-5 and TRBJ1-2; 8 bases are shared with TRBD1. Germline V gene sequence: CDR1 MNHEY, CDR2 SVGAGI. V gave up 0 bases and J gave up 3 bases; unmatched junction bases: 3. The CDR3 runs to 15 residues. CDR3 sequence: CASSYSTGGDYGYTF. The CDR3 coding sequence is TGTGCCAGCAGTTACTCCACAGGGGGGGACTATGGCTACACCTTC.

V usage is TRBV2 and J usage is TRBJ1-4; possible D gene TRBD1, 6 bases. V was pared by 6 bases and J by 4 bases, with 12 bases between. Germline V gives CDR1 SNHLY, CDR2 FYNNEI. The CDR3 has 14 residues. Here the CDR3 DNA reads TGTGCCAGCAGCCAAAGGGGGGGTAATGAAAAACTGTTTTTT. Protein product: CASSQRGGNEKLFF.

The genes are TRBV6-5 and TRBJ2-3; D is uncertain. Trimming stripped 7 bases from V and 1 base from J, with 9 bases between. Germline V gene sequence: CDR1 MNHEY, CDR2 SVGAGI. The CDR3 loop spans 13 amino acids. CDR3 in amino acids: CASTRSGTDTQYF. CDR3 nucleotide sequence: TGTGCCAGCACCCGGTCGGGCACAGATACGCAGTATTTT.

The chain couples TRBV7-6 to TRBJ2-7; D unresolved. In germline, CDR1 is SGHVS, CDR2 FNYEAQ. There are 13 residues in the CDR3. V was pared by 2 bases and J by 2 bases, with 7 bases between. As DNA, the CDR3 is TGTGCCAGCAGCTTATCCCTTACCTACGAGCAGTACTTC. Amino acid sequence: CASSLSLTYEQYF. Together with reference TRBV7-6 and TRBJ2-7, the CDR3 gives the full variable domain: GAGVSQSPRYKVTKRGQDVALRCDPISGHVSLYWYRQALGQGPEFLTYFNYEAQQDKSGLPNDRFSAERPEGSISTLTIQRTEQRDSAMYRCASSLSLTYEQYFGPGTRLTVT.

The chain uses TRBV28 and TRBJ1-2; TRBD1 matches at 9 bases. The CDR3 loop spans 16 amino acids. V trimming: 5 bases; J trimming: 6 bases; junction bases outside the gene matches: 13. Germline V gene data show CDR1 as MDHEN and CDR2 as SYDVKM. The CDR3 spells CASSPTTGGSQNGYTF. DNA for the CDR3: TGTGCCAGCAGTCCCACGACAGGGGGTAGTCAAAATGGCTACACCTTC.

The V call is TRBV6-2 or TRBV6-3, the J call TRBJ2-2; possibly TRBD1 for D (6 bases). Germline-derived CDR1 and CDR2 are MNHEY and SVGEGT. The V end was cut by 7 bases, the J end by 1 base, with 13 bases between. The CDR3 is 15 residues long. The CDR3 DNA follows: TGTGCCAGCAACCCGGGACAATGGAACACCGGGGAGCTGTTTTTT. Its translation: CASNPGQWNTGELFF.

The rearrangement links TRBV27 to TRBJ2-7, with TRBD1 matching over 7 bases. With 6 bases clipped from V and 5 bases from J, the junction kept 7 bases outside the gene matches. The CDR3 runs to 13 residues. The germline CDR1 and CDR2 sequences are MNHEY and SMNVEV (reference sequence). CDR3 residues: CASSPDRSHEQYF. The CDR3 DNA reads TGTGCCAGCAGCCCGGACAGGTCCCACGAGCAGTACTTC.

This chain uses TRBV5-1 with TRBJ2-5; TRBD2 agrees at 12 bases. V was clipped by 5 bases and J by 4 bases; unmatched bases: 12. This CDR3 has 17 amino acids. Germline V gives CDR1 SGHRS, CDR2 YFSETQ. The DNA for the CDR3 is TGCGCCAGCAGAACGGTTCCTAGCGGGGGGGCACGAGAGACCCAGTACTTC. It translates to CASRTVPSGGARETQYF.

The chain links TRBV5-1 to TRBJ2-3; 7 nucleotides line up with TRBD2. The V and J ends lost 3 bases and 2 bases, in that order; junction bases with no gene match: 3. This CDR3 contains 14 residues. Germline V gene data show CDR1 as SGHRS and CDR2 as YFSETQ. For the CDR3, the DNA is TGCGCCAGCAGCTCGGGACTATTCACAGATACGCAGTATTTT. It specifies CASSSGLFTDTQYF.

The rearrangement joins TRBV12-3 or TRBV12-4 to TRBJ1-1; D uncertain. The CDR3 has 12 residues. Trimming removed 3 bases from V and 2 bases from J, with 4 bases in between. The DNA for the CDR3 is TGTGCCAGCAGTTTTCTTAACACTGAAGCTTTCTTT. Translated, it gives CASSFLNTEAFF.

This clone occurred a few times. The chain combines TRBV7-8 with TRBJ2-2; D is perhaps TRBD2 (6 bases). V lost 6 bases and J lost 1, with 9 bases in between. Germline V gene data show CDR1 as SGHVS and CDR2 as FQNEAQ. The CDR3 runs to 14 residues. CDR3 DNA sequence: TGTGCCAGCAGATCCGGGAGGAACACCGGGGAGCTGTTTTTT. Amino acid sequence: CASRSGRNTGELFF.

The chain combines TRBV5-6 with TRBJ2-1; 7 nucleotides line up with TRBD1. Germline V lookup: CDR1 SGHDT, CDR2 YYEEEE. The trim removed 4 bases at V and 7 bases at J, leaving 5 bases unmatched. The CDR3 length is 13 residues. The CDR3 DNA follows: TGTGCCAGCAGCGCGGGCAGGGGGAATGAGCAGTTCTTC. As protein: CASSAGRGNEQFF.

The chain is built from TRBV12-3 or TRBV12-4 and TRBJ2-7, with 9 nucleotides matching TRBD1. After removal of 4 bases from V and 4 bases from J, the junction contained 2 bases not matched to a gene. The CDR3 length is 13 residues. This CDR3 reads CASSSGQGYEQYF. The DNA for the CDR3 is TGTGCCAGCAGTTCGGGACAGGGATACGAGCAGTACTTC.

This clone has only one observation. V usage is TRBV7-2 and J usage is TRBJ2-5, with TRBD1 matching over 8 bases. The V gene's germline CDR1 is SGHTA and CDR2 FQGNSA. V gave up 5 bases and J gave up 6 bases; unmatched junction bases: 11. This CDR3 has 15 amino acids. The CDR3 DNA reads TGTGCCAGCAGCCCTTTAAGGACAGGGATAAAGACCCAGTACTTC. Amino acid sequence: CASSPLRTGIKTQYF.

The V and J genes are TRBV7-9 and TRBJ1-1, with 7 bases fitting TRBD1. V dropped 4 bases and J dropped 4; count of bases not matched to a gene: 9. This CDR3 comprises 15 residues. The germline gives CDR1 SEHNR, CDR2 FQNEAQ (reference sequence). CDR3 sequence reads: CASSSAYRGSTEAFF. CDR3 in DNA: TGTGCCAGCAGCTCGGCCTACAGGGGAAGCACTGAAGCTTTCTTT.

There are a few counts of this clone. The chain combines TRBV30 with TRBJ1-5; 7 bases fit TRBD1. Looked up from germline, CDR1 is GTSNPN and CDR2 is SVGIG (reference sequence). Trimming removed 2 bases from V and 0 bases from J; junction bases left unmatched: 4. The CDR3 has 15 amino acids. The CDR3 protein is CAWSRGTVSNQPQHF. The CDR3, as DNA: TGTGCCTGGAGTCGTGGGACAGTTAGCAATCAGCCCCAGCATTTT.

This chain connects TRBV7-3 to TRBJ1-1, with 8 bases fitting TRBD1. The trim removed 2 bases at V and 3 bases at J, leaving 5 bases unmatched. The CDR3 totals 15 residues. Germline V lookup: CDR1 SGHTA, CDR2 FQGTGA. CDR3 nucleotides: TGTGCCAGCAGCTTATCAGGGGGCGCTGACACTGAAGCTTTCTTT. Its translation: CASSLSGGADTEAFF.

This chain connects TRBV7-9 to TRBJ2-1; D is uncertain. CDR1 SEHNR and CDR2 FQNEAQ come from the germline V gene (reference sequence). The CDR3 spans 12 residues. Trimming stripped 1 base from V and 8 bases from J, with 6 bases between. CDR3 in DNA: TGTGCCAGCAGCTTAGGAGGCGATGAGCAGTTCTTC. Translated, it gives CASSLGGDEQFF. The full variable domain, with the rest looked up from reference TRBV7-9 and TRBJ2-1, is DTGVSQNPRHKITKRGQNVTFRCDPISEHNRLYWYRQTLGQGPEFLTYFQNEAQLEKSRLLSDRFSAERPKGSFSTLEIQRTEQGDSAMYLCASSLGGDEQFFGPGTRLTVL.

The chain combines TRBV6-6 with TRBJ1-2, with a possible D match to TRBD1 (5 bases). The germline gives CDR1 MNHNY, CDR2 SVGAGI (reference sequence). The CDR3 runs 14 residues. Trimming pared 2 bases from V and 0 bases from J, leaving 7 bases between. DNA of the CDR3: TGTGCCAGCAGTTACAGGACAACTAACTATGGCTACACCTTC. Translation gives CASSYRTTNYGYTF.

The chain couples TRBV5-1 to TRBJ2-2, with D possibly being TRBD1 (7 bases). There are 15 residues in the CDR3. Per the germline V gene, CDR1 is SGHRS and CDR2 is YFSETQ. V lost 2 bases and J lost 6, with 14 bases in between. The CDR3 nucleotides are TGCGCCAGCAGCTTTACAGGGGAGGTCGCCGGGGAGCTGTTTTTT. Translation gives CASSFTGEVAGELFF.

This clone was detected only a few times. The chain combines TRBV4-2 with TRBJ1-5, with no clear D. The CDR3 loop spans 13 amino acids. Germline V gene data show CDR1 as LGHNA and CDR2 as YNFKEQ. The V end lost 0 bases, the J end lost 6 bases, and 6 bases lay between the germline ends. CDR3 bases: TGTGCCAGCAGCCAAGAGTTTAGTCAGCCCCAGCATTTT. Its translation: CASSQEFSQPQHF.

The sample holds a few counts of this clone. CDR3 sequence: CASSTRTGVWNEQFF. The CDR3 bases are TGCGCCAGCAGCACCCGGACAGGGGTATGGAATGAGCAGTTCTTC. V and J are TRBV5-1 and TRBJ2-1; 9 bases are shared with TRBD1. The V gene end was trimmed by 4 bases and the J gene end by 7 bases; junction bases not matched to a gene: 9. Germline CDR1 SGHRS, CDR2 YFSETQ. The CDR3 is 15 amino acids.

This clone was detected only once. V is TRBV10-2 and J is TRBJ1-2; possible D gene TRBD1, 5 bases. Germline V gene lookup returns CDR1 WSHSY and CDR2 SAAADI. This CDR3 has 14 amino acids. V gave up 5 bases and J gave up 1 base, with 11 bases separating them. DNA for the CDR3: TGCGCCAGCAGTTTAGACAGAGTTAACTATGGCTACACCTTC. This encodes CASSLDRVNYGYTF.

The chain combines TRBV10-3 with TRBJ1-1, with D unresolved. The germline V and J ends were trimmed by 0 bases and 4 bases, with 3 bases remaining between them. CDR1 and CDR2 from the germline V gene are ENHRY and SYGVKD. The CDR3 is 12 amino acids. CDR3 sequence: CAISESSTEAFF. DNA of the CDR3: TGTGCCATCAGTGAGTCCAGCACTGAAGCTTTCTTT.

The chain uses TRBV6-5 and TRBJ1-6, with 7 bases identical to TRBD1. The CDR3 covers 13 residues. Germline assignment: CDR1 MNHEY and CDR2 SVGAGI. The V and J ends lost 11 bases and 5 bases, in that order; junction bases with no gene match: 6. CDR3 nucleotide sequence: TGTGCCTGTGGACAGGAACATAATTCACCCCTCCACTTT. This translates into CACGQEHNSPLHF.

This chain links TRBV19 with TRBJ1-2; tentatively, D is TRBD1 (5 bases). In germline, CDR1 is LNHDA, CDR2 SQIVND (reference sequence). Trimming removed 7 bases from V and 6 bases from J, with 21 bases in between. This CDR3 is 15 amino acids long. The CDR3 DNA reads TGTGCCAGTAATGTCTATGGAACCGGGACTAATGGCTACACCTTC. Protein sequence: CASNVYGTGTNGYTF.

This clone was counted only a few times. The chain has TRBV27 and TRBJ1-6; unclear D gene. The germline V gene encodes CDR1 MNHEY and CDR2 SMNVEV (reference sequence). V was cut by 4 bases and J by 8 bases, with 12 bases left in between. The length of the CDR3 is 14 residues. Here the CDR3 reads CASSSLFEDSPLHF. The CDR3 bases are TGTGCCAGCAGTTCTCTGTTTGAGGATTCACCCCTCCACTTT.

The J gene is TRBJ2-7, the V gene TRBV5-6, with TRBD1 matching 7 bases. V was clipped by 4 bases and J by 0 bases; unmatched bases: 7. The CDR3 consists of 15 residues. CDR1 is SGHDT and CDR2 is YYEEEE in the germline V gene. The CDR3 is CASSGDSPYSYEQYF. Here the CDR3 DNA reads TGTGCCAGCAGCGGGGACAGCCCTTACTCCTACGAGCAGTACTTC.